This T cell receptor beta chain was captured in a study of cytomegalovirus exposure and HLA in healthy donors (dated by TCRdb to 2017 to 2019). With regard to the full study: According to an earlier analysis of 587 of the donors, about 179 million T cells yielded 117 million unique TCR beta sequences and less than 300 Gb of sequence data. Approximately 310 gigabases of sequencing data and approximately 84 million unique TCR sequences were included in an early release covering roughly 600 HLA-typed donors. Of the approximately 400 genotyped donors, roughly 85% fell in the genetic ancestry cluster associated with self-reported Caucasian donors. The study was designed to test whether signatures of past pathogen exposure could be identified by cataloging public T cell receptors. The study used immunosequencing to profile the T cell repertoires of approximately 690 subjects and linked those repertoires to cytomegalovirus serostatus. A separate validation cohort of about 110 different subjects was used in addition to the approximately 670-subject first cohort. To predict cytomegalovirus infection status, the study combined high-throughput TCR immunosequencing, statistical association of individual TCRs with disease status, and machine learning. A later analysis re-examined previously published TCR beta repertoires from just over 650 donors and added high-resolution HLA genotyping to investigate patterns of TCR occurrence. Rather than using new phenotypic data, the later analysis identified candidate immune exposures from TCR beta sequences and from how often those sequences occurred across donors. An earlier analysis of more than 450 of the donors used high-throughput TCR beta sequencing to judge whether each TCR beta V gene segment behaved as functional or pseudogenic. Donor age, sex, ethnicity and CMV serostatus were compiled together with the repertoire data. In a later genetic analysis, genome-wide SNP genotypes for about 55% of the roughly 670 donors were used, and that subset was treated as a discovery cohort. Every discovery cohort repertoire had been produced on one sequencing platform. Both class I and class II loci were covered by HLA typing, at four-digit resolution. The number of donors typed differed by locus, with about 629-630 for A, B, C, DRB1 and DQB1, more than 500 for DQA1, about 610 for DPA1, and some 450 for DPB1. Several DR-DQ haplotypes were handled as single units for association and clustering because linkage in the cohort was strong. Among some 410 genotyped donors of the cohort, an average of around 220,000 unique TCR beta nucleotide sequences was sequenced per donor, of which about 19% were non-productive.

In total, 500 to 700 healthy bone marrow donors made up the cohort. At the time of sampling, every cohort member was nominally healthy, though immune exposures that went unrecorded were likely present. The donor was CMV seronegative and belonged to the group of 350 to 400 seronegative cohort members. Every donor gave a peripheral blood sample, and the peripheral blood mononuclear cells from that sample were used for TCR beta sequencing. Genomic DNA was extracted from the blood cell samples with the Qiagen DNeasy Blood Extraction Kit. For this clone: No antigen is known for it. Nothing much larger sits one base from this clone, and base qualities are not available.

Beyond this particular receptor, the publication reports: HLA typing was unavailable for some donors at each locus, so association tests used only the typed subset. Cytomegalovirus status was reported to be diagnosed by the classifier with high specificity and sensitivity in both the original and validation cohorts. Compared with equally common non-associated chains, HLA-associated TCR beta chains in a later analysis were more clonally expanded and had lower generation probabilities. The study listed 150 to 200 TCR beta chains as associated with cytomegalovirus. Strong co-occurrence of HLA alleles, especially DR and DQ, made assigning TCR associations to individual alleles difficult. The earlier analysis of about 600 of the donors excluded about 16 rarely observed V segments, including chromosome 9 orphons, because counts were too low. Sequencing depth was assumed to be roughly uniform across donors in the presence/absence analyses, though that assumption may not hold. Most CMV-associated TCR beta chains appeared to be HLA-restricted in a later analysis, and the HLA associations seemed to be driven largely by CMV exposure. Most TCR sequences were observed very rarely across donors, whereas some public TCRs were present in many individuals. An association between a missense DCLRE1C variant and V-gene and J-gene trimming of TCR beta chains was found in a later genetic analysis and replicated in an independent cohort. The only immune exposure information available for the cohort was CMV serostatus. A later analysis reported that several top co-occurrence clusters appeared linked to parvovirus B19, influenza, CMV and Epstein-Barr virus. It was suggested by the authors that the approach could potentially be generalized to other disease states and immunological phenotypes. Correlated functional status among segregating V segments might reflect linkage disequilibrium, but an unknown experimental factor could not be ruled out. Some IMGT-functional V segments, including TRBV6-2 and TRBV6-3, could not be distinguished by the 87-base-pair reads and were therefore excluded. In a later genetic analysis, fewer N-insertions in productive TCRs were reported among donors in an Asian-associated ancestry cluster than the approximately 630-donor mean. An earlier analysis of roughly 570 of the donors showed that most TCR beta V segments appeared in productive rearrangements either about 87% or about 30% of the time, which broadly matched IMGT annotations. According to a later analysis, TCR association rates differed among HLA loci, with DRB1 alleles showing the most associated TCRs and HLA-C alleles showing the fewest. A cluster of highly shared sequence variants was judged likely to be a technical artifact of the sequencing pipeline. A further reported finding was that TCR beta sequences accurately predicted the HLA-A and HLA-B alleles for most subjects in the first cohort. In this cohort, only TCR beta chains were sequenced, and detectable features were limited by the absence of alpha or paired-chain data. A few of the identified cytomegalovirus-associated TCR beta chains were confirmed in vitro to be specific for cytomegalovirus antigens. A later analysis associated 16,951 TCR beta sequences with specific HLA alleles at a false discovery rate of 0.05.

In the germline V gene (reference sequence), CDR1 corresponds to PRHDT and CDR2 to FYEKMQ. From its cysteine to its phenylalanine, the CDR3 spans 17 amino acids. The DNA shown is the 51-base CDR3, in frame from base 1. Ends trimmed: V by 3 bases, J by 1 base; bases unmatched to a gene: 8. Receptor libraries were prepared by the immunoSEQ multiplex PCR assay. A mixture of 60 forward primers for TCR Vbeta segments and 13 reverse primers for TCR Jbeta segments was used in the multiplex PCR. A multiplex PCR assay on genomic DNA amplified the CDR3 region of rearranged TCR beta genes. The amplified TCR beta libraries were sequenced on the Illumina HiSeq System as 87-base-pair reads. For the original study's pipeline: A later analysis tallied around 87 million unique TCR beta chains across the approximately 670 repertoires, and approximately 12 million of those chains were shared by two or more donors. Raw reads were error-corrected and collapsed into unique sequences with a nearest-neighbor algorithm that merged closely related sequences to remove PCR and sequencing errors. CDR3 sequences were aligned to IMGT reference sequences to assign V, D and J gene segments. Each retained sequence needed at least a six-nucleotide match to both a V gene segment and a J gene segment. A rearrangement was called productive if the CDR3 had no stop codons and remained in frame with V and J, and every other rearrangement was called non-productive. CDR3 was defined by IMGT convention, running from the second conserved V-encoded cysteine to the conserved J-encoded phenylalanine. The earlier analysis of roughly 590 of the donors excluded sequences that lacked an unambiguous match to a single V gene segment. An earlier analysis of about 590 of the donors classified V segments as functional when productive rearrangements were above 56.7% and as segregating when the standard deviation between donors was above 5%. A statistical classification framework was developed to diagnose cytomegalovirus status using the catalog of TCR beta chain sequences. In a later analysis, V and J genes were assigned by comparing TCR nucleotide sequences against IMGT/GENE-DB human TR gene sequences. A later analysis assigned CDR3 sequences and most-parsimonious VDJ recombination scenarios with the TCRdist pipeline. A later analysis defined each TCR beta chain by its CDR3 amino acid sequence plus V-gene family, and excluded reads lacking a unique V-gene family. A later analysis removed 550 to 650 highly shared, low-generation-probability nucleotide sequences to deal with suspected cross-contamination and a sequencing artifact. A later analysis calculated a clonal expansion index for each public chain from normalized within-repertoire ranks of inferred template counts. Generation probabilities in a later analysis came from a VDJ recombination model fitted to out-of-frame rearrangements, and those results were checked against IGoR. Hypergeometric tests were used in a later analysis to score TCR-TCR, TCR-HLA and TCR-CMV co-occurrence, with a repertoire-size bias correction applied to the TCR pairs. To estimate false discovery rates, a later analysis permuted the HLA or CMV assignments 20 times. In a later analysis, co-occurring TCRs were grouped with DBSCAN, and TCRdist sequence similarity was added when clustering was performed within HLA-allele-positive subsets. Co-occurrence clustering excluded repertoires with fewer than 30,000 or more than 120,000 public chains, plus five with anomalous nucleotide sharing. Imported from immuneACCESS, the table was reduced by TCRdb to in-frame sequences with V and J called. These copies leave out some clones; in studies compared against another copy, an unresolved V gene accounts for under half, and the cause of the remainder is not known. V, J and clone size were drawn from that table, and D and trimming were deduced from the DNA. This sample gives 35,000 to 45,000 clones in total; roughly 79% of them show up just once. The ten top clones hold about a tenth of the sample.

The sequenced sample consisted of PBMCs. The rearrangement combines TRBV13 with TRBJ2-2, with 7 central nucleotides matching TRBD2. The source is a middle-aged woman in good health and CMV-seronegative. The nucleotide sequence reads TGTGCCAGCAGCTTCCGGACGGGCGGGGGGAACACCGGGGAGCTGTTTTTT. This gives the protein CASSFRTGGGNTGELFF. Extended through the reference TRBV13 and TRBJ2-2 proteins, this CDR3 yields the full variable domain: AAGVIQSPRHLIKEKRETATLKCYPIPRHDTVYWYQQGPGQDPQFLISFYEKMQSDKGSIPDRFSAQQFSDYHSELNMSSLELGDSALYFCASSFRTGGGNTGELFFGEGSRLTVL.